This passage covers 3 T cell receptor beta chains from one sample sequenced in a study of CD4+ T cells in melanoma. This table comes from immunoSEQ multiplex PCR, and its TCRdb copy is limited to in-frame clones, with some not included. The profile shows 9,900 or so clones, approximately 68% of them singletons. Sequenced sample: cells from a culture (not recorded whether cultured in vitro). The receptors come from a human donor with melanoma.

The chain recombines TRBV25-1 with TRBJ2-3; D is possibly TRBD1 (7 bases). Germline V lookup: CDR1 MGHDK, CDR2 SYGVNS. Trimming pared 4 bases from V and 7 bases from J, leaving 12 bases between. This CDR3 is built from 13 residues. In nucleotides, the CDR3 is TGTGCCAGCAGTGCACAGGGGAGGAATACGCAGTATTTT. Its protein product is CASSAQGRNTQYF.

The chain carries TRBV6-5 and TRBJ1-1; 8 bases fit TRBD1. CDR3 size: 15 residues. V shed 6 bases, J shed 1 base, and the junction held 7 bases outside the gene matches. In germline, CDR1 is MNHEY, CDR2 SVGAGI. The CDR3 nucleotides read TGTGCCAGCAGAGATACCGGGACAGGGAACACTGAAGCTTTCTTT. Encoded protein: CASRDTGTGNTEAFF.

The J gene is TRBJ1-2, the V gene TRBV10-3; D perhaps matches TRBD1 (6 bases). V gave up 8 bases and J gave up 8 bases, with 18 bases separating them. Germline loops: CDR1 ENHRY, CDR2 SYGVKD. This CDR3 is built from 13 residues. The CDR3 sequence is CAIHTDRTYGYTF. In DNA form, the CDR3 reads TGTGCCATCCATACCGACAGGACCTACGGCTACACCTTC.